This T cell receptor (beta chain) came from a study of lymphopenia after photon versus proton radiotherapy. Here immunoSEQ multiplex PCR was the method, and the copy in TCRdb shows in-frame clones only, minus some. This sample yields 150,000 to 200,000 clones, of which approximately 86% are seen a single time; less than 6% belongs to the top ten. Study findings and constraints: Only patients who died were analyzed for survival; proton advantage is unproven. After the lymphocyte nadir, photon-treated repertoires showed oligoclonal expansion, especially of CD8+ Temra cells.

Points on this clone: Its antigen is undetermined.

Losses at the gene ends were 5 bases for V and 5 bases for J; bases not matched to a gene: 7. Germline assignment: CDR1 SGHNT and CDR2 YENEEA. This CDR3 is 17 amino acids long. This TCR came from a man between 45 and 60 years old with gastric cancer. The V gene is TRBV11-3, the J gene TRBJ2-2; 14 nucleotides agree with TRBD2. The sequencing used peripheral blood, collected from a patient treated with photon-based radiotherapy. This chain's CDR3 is CASSKRGLAGVTGELFF. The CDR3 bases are TGTGCCAGCAGCAAAAGGGGACTAGCGGGAGTAACCGGGGAGCTGTTTTTT.